The rows below give T cell receptor beta chains drawn from one sample of a study of blood T cell repertoires in COVID-19. This table comes from immunoSEQ multiplex PCR, and its TCRdb copy is limited to in-frame clones, with some not included. The sample includes about 370,000 clones, 85% to 90% seen only once; the top ten take 0.95% to 1.1%. Sequencing input: PBMCs or T cells enriched from blood (not recorded which). The receptors were sampled from a man between 18 and 35 years old who had recovered from COVID-19. CDR3s include the opening cysteine and the closing phenylalanine or tryptophan. A D gene is named only where the DNA matches it firmly. Part of the rows lack a size; the others show once, few, many or a class for expanded clones.

TRBV18	TRBD1	TRBJ1-2	NA	TGTGCCACCCGACAGGGGGACTACGGTGGTGGCTACACCTTC	CATRQGDYGGGYTF
TRBV19	TRBD1	TRBJ1-5	NA	TGTGCCAGTAGTAAGGGACAGGGGGACAATCAGCCCCAGCATTTT	CASSKGQGDNQPQHF
TRBV19	NA	TRBJ2-3	NA	TGTGCCAGTAGAGATGGGACTAGCACAGATACGCAGTATTTT	CASRDGTSTDTQYF
TRBV24-1	TRBD1	TRBJ1-1	NA	TGTGCCACCAGTGCTACAGGGGCCGACAGGGGTACTGAAGCTTTCTTT	CATSATGADRGTEAFF
TRBV18	NA	TRBJ2-3	NA	TGTGCCAGCTCAACAAGCACAGATACGCAGTATTTT	CASSTSTDTQYF
TRBV29-1	NA	TRBJ2-7	NA	TGCAGCGTCGTAGGGGTGAGAAGCGAGCAGTACTTC	CSVVGVRSEQYF
TRBV27	NA	TRBJ2-3	NA	TGTGCCAGCAGTTTTCGGGGAGATACGCAGTATTTT	CASSFRGDTQYF
TRBV9	NA	TRBJ2-7	NA	TGTGCCAGCAGCGTTGCGGGTATTCTTGACGAGCAGTACTTC	CASSVAGILDEQYF
TRBV19	NA	TRBJ2-2	NA	TGTGCCAGTAACGACAGATCCCCCGGGGAGCTGTTTTTT	CASNDRSPGELFF
TRBV6-6	TRBD2	TRBJ2-7	NA	TGTGCCAGCAGTTACTCGACTAGCGGGGGGGACGAGCAGTACTTC	CASSYSTSGGDEQYF
TRBV15	TRBD1	TRBJ1-3	NA	TGTGCCACCAGCAGCCGACAGGGACCAGGAAACACCATATATTTT	CATSSRQGPGNTIYF
TRBV6-5	TRBD2	TRBJ2-7	once	TGTGCCACCCTACTACTAGCGGGGGGCCGGTACGAGCAGTACTTC	CATLLLAGGRYEQYF
TRBV6-5	NA	TRBJ2-7	NA	TGTGCCAGCAGTTACTCGAGTAGCGAGGCCTACGAGCAGTACTTC	CASSYSSSEAYEQYF
TRBV7-3	NA	TRBJ2-1	NA	TGTGCCAGCAGCTTAACGCCCGGGAGATATTACAATGAGCAGTTCTTC	CASSLTPGRYYNEQFF
TRBV19	NA	TRBJ1-1	NA	TGTGCCAGTAGTGGACGGGGTTGGCACACTGAAGCTTTCTTT	CASSGRGWHTEAFF
TRBV3-1/TRBV3-2	NA	TRBJ1-3	once	TGTGCCAGCAGCCTCAATGGAGTGACTGGAAACACCATATATTTT	CASSLNGVTGNTIYF
TRBV12-3/TRBV12-4	NA	TRBJ1-2	NA	TGTGCCAGCAGTTCAGGAATCAACTATGGCTACACCTTC	CASSSGINYGYTF
TRBV5-6	TRBD2	TRBJ2-3	NA	TGTGCCAGCAGCATGCCGGGACTAGCGGCCACAGATACGCAGTATTTT	CASSMPGLAATDTQYF
TRBV9	TRBD2	TRBJ2-7	NA	TGTGCCAGCAGCCGAGGGGGACTAGTCCCTACCTACGAGCAGTACTTC	CASSRGGLVPTYEQYF
TRBV28	TRBD1	TRBJ2-1	NA	TGTGCCAGCAGTCTACAGGGGCTCAAAGACAATGAGCAGTTCTTC	CASSLQGLKDNEQFF
TRBV5-1	TRBD1	TRBJ1-6	NA	TGCGCCAGCCGGGAACAGGGGTCCTCGAATTCACCCCTCCACTTT	CASREQGSSNSPLHF
TRBV4-3	NA	TRBJ2-2	once	TGCGCCAGCAGCCGCAACACAATGAACACCGGGGAGCTGTTTTTT	CASSRNTMNTGELFF
TRBV6-5	NA	TRBJ1-1	once	TGTGCCAGCAGTTACTCAGACAGCTTTGAAGCTTTCTTT	CASSYSDSFEAFF
TRBV19	NA	TRBJ2-1	once	TGTGCCAGTAGCTATGACTACTCCTACAATGAGCAGTTCTTC	CASSYDYSYNEQFF
TRBV5-1	TRBD1	TRBJ2-7	NA	TGCGCCAGCAGCGGGGTGGCAGGGGGCGCCTACGAGCAGTACTTC	CASSGVAGGAYEQYF
TRBV21-1	NA	TRBJ1-5	NA	TGTGCCAGCAGCAAATTCACAGGGTCGAGGTGTTATCAGCCCCAGCATTTT	CASSKFTGSRCYQPQHF
TRBV18	TRBD2	TRBJ2-7	once	TGTGCCAGCTCACCATCTCGGGGGGTCGAGCAGTACTTC	CASSPSRGVEQYF
TRBV4-2	TRBD2	TRBJ2-7	few	TGTGCCAGCAGCCAAGTGAAGACCGGGACTAGCGGCTACGAGCAGTACTTC	CASSQVKTGTSGYEQYF